These 28 T cell receptor beta chains were sequenced from one sample in a study of CDR3 diversity in severe acne. TCRdb ran MiXCR on the PCR reads and lists one entry per CDR3 protein. The data hold tens of thousands of distinct CDR3 sequences, with around 53% observed a single time. The sample comprised blood. The receptors originated from a male donor in good health, without acne.

CDR3 region: CASSQVAGARYGYTF. Written as DNA, the CDR3 is TGCGCCAGCAGCCAGGTTGCAGGCGCCCGATATGGCTACACCTTC. The chain uses TRBV4-1 and TRBJ1-2, with D unclear. The CDR3 is made up of 15 amino acids. CDR1 is MGHRA and CDR2 is YSYEKL in the germline V gene. Trimming shortened V by 3 bases and J by 5 bases, and 16 bases separated the two germline ends.

There are a few counts of this clonotype. The germline gene is not matched at one end of the junction; a read error may be the cause. V and J are TRBV20-1 and TRBJ2-7; the match to TRBD2 covers 11 bases. Germline-derived CDR1 and CDR2 are DFQATT and SNEGSKA (reference sequence). The CDR3 runs to 15 residues. As DNA, the CDR3 is TGCTGTGCTAGGGACACTAGCGGGAGCTCCTACGAGCAGTACTTC. Protein: CCARDTSGSSYEQYF.

This sequence joins TRBV25-1 and TRBJ1-1, with 8 bases matching TRBD1. V was pared by 5 bases and J by 7 bases, with 9 bases of the junction left unmatched. The CDR3 totals 14 residues. Germline lookup yields CDR1 MGHDK and CDR2 SYGVNS. Written as DNA, the CDR3 is TGTGCCAGCAGTTACTCGAATGGGACAGGTGAAGCTTTCTTT. Protein sequence: CASSYSNGTGEAFF.

This clonotype has at least ten counts. The gene calls are TRBV5-6 and TRBJ1-2; 7 positions match TRBD1. V lost 4 bases and J lost 5; bases outside the gene matches: 8. The CDR3 loop spans 14 amino acids. Germline CDR1 and CDR2: SGHDT and YYEEEE. In DNA, the CDR3 is TGTGCCAGCAGCCTGCGGGACAGCCCATATGGCTACACCTTC. Amino acid sequence: CASSLRDSPYGYTF. Drawing the rest from reference TRBV5-6 and TRBJ1-2, the complete variable domain is DAGVTQSPTHLIKTRGQQVTLRCSPKSGHDTVSWYQQALGQGPQFIFQYYEEEERQRGNFPDRFSGHQFPNYSSELNVNALLLGDSALYLCASSLRDSPYGYTFGSGTRLTVV.

This clonotype has ten or more counts. The genes are TRBV30 and TRBJ2-1; no reliable D call. Germline CDR1 and CDR2: GTSNPN and SVGIG (reference sequence). V was trimmed by 1 base and J by 10 bases, leaving 11 bases between them. CDR3 size: 12 residues. The CDR3 sequence: CAWSGTGAEQFF. In DNA, the CDR3 is TGTGCCTGGAGTGGTACTGGAGCGGAGCAGTTCTTC.

V and J are TRBV6-2 or TRBV6-3 and TRBJ2-7, with a tentative D call TRBD2 (6 bases). Germline V gives CDR1 MNHEY, CDR2 SVGEGT. Between the trimmed V and J ends, which lost 2 bases and 6 bases, there was a span of 8 bases. The length of the CDR3 is 12 residues. In DNA, the CDR3 is TGTGCCAGCAGTTACCCCGGGGGCGAGCAGTACTTC. Translated: CASSYPGGEQYF.

About this clonotype: The CDR3 does not close with the conserved phenylalanine or tryptophan, likely indicating a read error. The rearrangement uses TRBV5-1 and TRBJ1-4, with D possibly TRBD1 on 5 matching bases. V lost 2 bases to trimming and J lost 5 bases, with 10 bases between them. The CDR3 length is 14 residues. CDR1 is SGHRS, CDR2 YFSETQ, per germline. The CDR3 DNA sequence: TGCGCCAGCAGCTTAGGGACTAGCAATGAAAAACTGTTTTTG. Encoded protein: CASSLGTSNEKLFL.

In the case of this clonotype: The CDR3 end shows no conserved phenylalanine or tryptophan, and so a read error is likely. The gene calls are TRBV5-1 and TRBJ1-4; possible D gene TRBD1, 6 bases. Trimming removed 6 bases from V and 7 bases from J, with 28 bases in between. The CDR3 totals 18 residues. Germline CDR1 is SGHRS and CDR2 is YFSETQ. The CDR3 loop is CASTPLLELGARSEKLFL. For the CDR3, the DNA is TGCGCCAGCACCCCGCTGCTGGAGCTGGGGGCGCGATCTGAAAAACTGTTTCTT.

The J gene is TRBJ2-5, the V gene TRBV7-2, with 7 bases matching TRBD2. Germline V CDR1 and CDR2: SGHTA, FQGNSA. This CDR3 comprises 16 residues. Unmatched junction bases numbered 7, after V lost 3 bases and J lost 0 bases. Written as DNA, the CDR3 is TGTGCCAGCAGCTTCTGGCGGGAGTTGAACCAAGAGACCCAGTACTTC. The encoded protein is CASSFWRELNQETQYF.

In this sample, this clonotype turned up many times. This chain uses TRBV6-5 with TRBJ1-6; 11 bases line up with TRBD1. The trim removed 2 bases at V and 10 bases at J, leaving 7 bases unmatched. CDR3 length: 16 residues. Germline CDR1 and CDR2: MNHEY and SVGAGI. CDR3 coding DNA: TGTGCCAGCAGTTACCTGGACGGGACAGGGGGATCACCCCTCCACTTT. Residues: CASSYLDGTGGSPLHF.

The rearrangement joins TRBV4-1 to TRBJ2-5; D not certain. Germline CDR1 is MGHRA and CDR2 is YSYEKL. The CDR3 sequence is 13 residues long. The V end lost 0 bases, the J end lost 6 bases, and 8 bases lay between the germline ends. In DNA, the CDR3 is TGCGCCAGCAGCCAAGATTCAACAAAGACCCAGTACTTC. Translation: CASSQDSTKTQYF.

V is TRBV10-2 and J is TRBJ1-2; unclear D gene. Trimming stripped 5 bases from V and 4 bases from J, with 14 bases between. The CDR3 has 14 residues. CDR1 WSHSY and CDR2 SAAADI come from the germline V gene. Here the CDR3 reads CASSSADRTYGYTF. CDR3 in DNA: TGCGCCAGCAGTTCAGCGGACCGCACCTATGGCTACACCTTC.

J is TRBJ1-2 and V is TRBV7-2; D gene uncertain. V shed 6 bases and J shed 3 bases, with 14 bases lying between them. CDR1 and CDR2 (germline): SGHTA, FQGNSA. This CDR3 has 14 residues. This CDR3 reads CASSPTGNDYGYTF. The CDR3 DNA reads as TGTGCCAGCAGTCCGACGGGGAACGACTATGGCTACACCTTC. Using reference TRBV7-2 and TRBJ1-2 for the parts outside the CDR3, the full variable domain is GAGVSQSPSNKVTEKGKDVELRCDPISGHTALYWYRQSLGQGLEFLIYFQGNSAPDKSGLPSDRFSAERTGGSVSTLTIQRTQQEDSAVYLCASSPTGNDYGYTFGSGTRLTVV.

The gene calls are TRBV27 and TRBJ2-4; D gene unclear. The CDR3 length is 13 residues. CDR1 and CDR2 from the germline V gene are MNHEY and SMNVEV (reference sequence). V gave up 4 bases and J gave up 0 bases, with 4 bases separating them. CDR3 protein: CASSSVAKNIQYF. As DNA, the CDR3 is TGTGCCAGCAGTTCCGTAGCCAAAAACATTCAGTACTTC.

This clonotype is labeled medium-sized. V and J are TRBV7-9 and TRBJ2-7, with a tentative D call TRBD1 (6 bases). This CDR3 has 13 amino acids. V was clipped by 1 base and J by 5 bases, with 9 bases between them. The germline CDR1 and CDR2 sequences are SEHNR and FQNEAQ (reference sequence). The CDR3 spells CASSLGTADEQYF. Here the CDR3 DNA reads TGTGCCAGCAGCTTAGGGACAGCGGACGAGCAGTACTTC.

Ten or more counts support this clonotype. This chain joins TRBV4-2 and TRBJ2-7; 9 bases map to TRBD2. J lost 0 bases, V lost 2 bases, and 8 bases had no gene match. The CDR3 is made up of 17 amino acids. The V gene's germline CDR1 is LGHNA and CDR2 YNFKEQ. CDR3 sequence (DNA): TGTGCCAGCAGCCAACTAGCAGGCGGGGGGGCCTCCTACGAGCAGTACTTC. Protein: CASSQLAGGGASYEQYF.

This clonotype was counted ten times or more. V and J are TRBV30 and TRBJ2-3; D is unresolved. Germline V gene data show CDR1 as GTSNPN and CDR2 as SVGIG (reference sequence). Trimming pared 1 base from V and 0 bases from J, leaving 5 bases between. The CDR3 covers 13 residues. As DNA, the CDR3 is TGTGCCTGGAGTGCCTTTAGCACAGATACGCAGTATTTT. Translated, it gives CAWSAFSTDTQYF.

The chain joins TRBV20-1 to TRBJ2-5; the D gene is possibly TRBD2 (5 bases). V was pared by 6 bases and J by 3 bases, with 8 bases between. This CDR3 comprises 11 residues. Germline loops: CDR1 DFQATT, CDR2 SNEGSKA (reference sequence). The CDR3 spells CSAMREETQYF. For the CDR3, the DNA is TGCAGTGCGATGAGGGAAGAGACCCAGTACTTC.

This clonotype is medium-sized in the sample. The chain joins TRBV7-9 to TRBJ1-6, with D unresolved. There are 17 residues in the CDR3. Trimming removed 1 base from V and 0 bases from J, with 10 bases in between. Germline V gene data show CDR1 as SEHNR and CDR2 as FQNEAQ (reference sequence). CDR3 sequence (DNA): TGTGCCAGCAGCTTAGGCGATGTGGGCTCCTATAATTCACCCCTCCACTTT. Protein product: CASSLGDVGSYNSPLHF.

This clonotype occurred once. At one boundary the junction diverges from the germline segment, which might be a read error. The V gene is TRBV7-4, the J gene TRBJ2-2, with D uncertain. The CDR3 loop spans 12 amino acids. Germline V gives CDR1 SGHVT, CDR2 SQSDAQ. CDR3 nucleotide sequence: TGTGCCAGCAGCTTAGACCCCGGGCAGTTGTATTTT. This gives the protein CASSLDPGQLYF.

The rearrangement joins TRBV6-2 or TRBV6-3 to TRBJ1-2; perhaps TRBD1 as D (5 bases). Germline-derived CDR1 and CDR2 are MNHEY and SVGEGT. The CDR3 runs 12 residues. V was clipped by 2 bases and J by 8 bases, with 9 bases between them. This CDR3 reads CASSYDRLGYTF. DNA of the CDR3: TGTGCCAGCAGTTACGACAGATTGGGCTACACCTTC.

As to this clonotype: Since a much larger clone is just one base distant, this may be a read error. V gene TRBV3-1 combines with J gene TRBJ1-6; 8 bases are shared with TRBD1. The length of the CDR3 is 16 residues. Germline assignment: CDR1 LGHDT and CDR2 YNNKEL (reference sequence). DNA for the CDR3: TGTGCCAGCAGCCGACGACCAGGGGGCGGCAATTCACCCCCCCACTTT. Its translation is CASSRRPGGGNSPPHF.

The chain is built from TRBV10-3 and TRBJ1-1; D is uncertain. Germline CDR1 is ENHRY and CDR2 is SYGVKD. The CDR3 is 13 amino acids. V lost 3 bases, J lost 1 base, and 6 bases lay in between. The chain's CDR3 is CAISDYGNTEAFF. CDR3 bases: TGTGCCATCAGTGACTATGGGAACACTGAAGCTTTCTTT.

This clonotype was seen a handful of times. The CDR3 loop is CASSWGGWTEAFF. In DNA, the CDR3 is TGTGCCAGCAGCTGGGGGGGGTGGACAGAAGCTTTCTTT. The V and J genes are TRBV5-6 and TRBJ1-1, with D tentatively TRBD1 (5 bases). Trimming stripped 3 bases from V and 8 bases from J, with 14 bases between. CDR3 length: 13 amino acids. The germline V gene encodes CDR1 SGHDT and CDR2 YYEEEE.

This clonotype turned up a few times. CDR3 amino acids: CASRPDGTVRTEAFF. Written as DNA, the CDR3 is TGTGCCAGCAGGCCCGATGGGACAGTAAGAACTGAAGCTTTCTTT. The V call is TRBV7-8, the J call TRBJ1-1; 7 bases are a match to TRBD1. The CDR3 contains 15 residues. Germline loops: CDR1 SGHVS, CDR2 FQNEAQ. V lost 6 bases and J lost 5; bases outside the gene matches: 12.

As for this clonotype: Germline is not matched at one junction end, which may reflect a read error. This chain connects TRBV6-1 to TRBJ1-2; 8 nucleotides line up with TRBD1. There are 14 residues in the CDR3. From germline, CDR1 is MNHNS and CDR2 SASEGT. CDR3 in amino acids: CASVSQGAKYGHTF. CDR3 nucleotides: TGTGCCAGCGTAAGCCAGGGGGCGAAGTATGGCCACACCTTC.

The V and J genes are TRBV7-2 and TRBJ1-2, with D perhaps matching TRBD1 (5 bases). V was pared by 1 base and J by 13 bases, with 10 bases between. The CDR3 is 11 amino acids. Germline CDR1 and CDR2: SGHTA and FQGNSA. The CDR3 here is CASSLGGGATF. The CDR3, as DNA: TGTGCCAGCAGCTTAGGGGGAGGGGCCACCTTC.

This chain connects TRBV7-2 to TRBJ1-5; D remains ambiguous. V gave up 8 bases and J gave up 5 bases, with 13 bases separating them. The CDR3 extends over 13 amino acids. Looked up from germline, CDR1 is SGHTA and CDR2 is FQGNSA. For the CDR3, the DNA is TGTGCCAGCTCACCTCAGCCGGATCAGCCCCAGCATTTT. Translated, it gives CASSPQPDQPQHF.